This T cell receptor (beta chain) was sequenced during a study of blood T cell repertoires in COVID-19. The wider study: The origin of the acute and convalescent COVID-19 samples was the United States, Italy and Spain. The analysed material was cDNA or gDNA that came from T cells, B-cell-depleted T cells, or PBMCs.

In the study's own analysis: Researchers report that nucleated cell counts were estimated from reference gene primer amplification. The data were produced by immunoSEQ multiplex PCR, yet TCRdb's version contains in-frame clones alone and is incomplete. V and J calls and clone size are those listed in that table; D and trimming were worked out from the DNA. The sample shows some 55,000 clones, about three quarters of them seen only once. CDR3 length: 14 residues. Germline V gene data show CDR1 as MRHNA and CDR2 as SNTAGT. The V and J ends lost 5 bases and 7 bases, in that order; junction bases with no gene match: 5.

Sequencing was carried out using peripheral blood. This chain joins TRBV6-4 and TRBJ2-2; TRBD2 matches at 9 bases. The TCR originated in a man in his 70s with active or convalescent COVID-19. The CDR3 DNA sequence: TGTGCCAGCAGTCGACTAGCGGTGGGCGGGGAGCTGTTTTTT. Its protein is CASSRLAVGGELFF.